The next 9 T cell receptor beta chains were all read from a single sample in a study of molecular identifiers for immune sequencing clone quantification. TCRdb called the PCR reads again in MiXCR, with one record for every CDR3 protein. The sample includes about half a million distinct CDR3 sequences, about a fifth of them seen just once. The sequencing sample was made of naive CD8+ T cells from blood, with Jurkat cell RNA spiked in. Subset defined: FACS-sorted CD8+CD4-CCR7+CD45RA+ naive T cells. All receptors come from a human donor in good health. Some libraries in this study had Jurkat cell RNA spiked in.

At least ten counts were recorded for this clonotype. The rearrangement uses TRBV6-1 and TRBJ1-1; TRBD1 might be the D (5 bases). The CDR3 sequence is 13 residues long. Germline-derived CDR1 and CDR2 are MNHNS and SASEGT. The V gene lost 4 bases and the J gene lost 4 bases, with 10 bases spanning the gap. CDR3 sequence (DNA): TGTGCCAGCAGTGGGCAGGGCCTCACTGAAGCTTTCTTT. It specifies CASSGQGLTEAFF.

This clonotype was counted at least ten times. The V gene is TRBV12-3 or TRBV12-4, the J gene TRBJ2-7; perhaps TRBD2 as D (6 bases). Trimming shortened V by 6 bases and J by 4 bases, and 19 bases separated the two germline ends. CDR3 length equals 15 residues. Here the CDR3 DNA reads TGTGCCAGCAGCACCCTACGGGACTCTTTATACGAGCAGTACTTC. Protein product: CASSTLRDSLYEQYF.

At least ten counts were recorded for this clonotype. This chain uses TRBV7-9 with TRBJ1-3; no clear D gene. The germline V gene has CDR1 SEHNR and CDR2 FQNEAQ (reference sequence). This CDR3 contains 13 residues. V dropped 6 bases and J dropped 0 bases, with 6 bases sitting between them. This CDR3 reads CASRKGSGNTIYF. In nucleotides, the CDR3 is TGTGCCAGCAGAAAAGGCTCTGGAAACACCATATATTTT.

About this clonotype: One junction end does not reproduce the germline sequence, and a read error may be involved. The CDR3 reads CASSLGQGLKAFF. CDR3 sequence (DNA): TGTGCCAGCAGCTTGGGACAGGGTCTTAAAGCTTTCTTT. This rearrangement joins TRBV5-3 to TRBJ1-1; 9 nucleotides agree with TRBD1. TRBV5-3 is placed among ORFs of uncertain function. The CDR3 covers 13 residues.

This clonotype has ten or more counts. V usage is TRBV20-1 and J usage is TRBJ1-1; 7 positions match TRBD1. The CDR3 runs to 11 residues. Germline V CDR1 and CDR2: DFQATT, SNEGSKA (reference sequence). Germline trimming cut 4 bases from V and 7 bases from J; bases unmatched to any gene: 3. The CDR3 DNA follows: TGCAGTGCTACTCAGGGGGTTGAAGCTTTCTTT. It translates to CSATQGVEAFF.

This clonotype was seen a handful of times. The V and J genes are TRBV7-6 and TRBJ2-2; D is undetermined. CDR1 is SGHVS and CDR2 is FNYEAQ in the germline V gene. The CDR3 is 16 residues long. Trimming cost V 1 base and J 1 base, with 10 bases left between them. The CDR3 here is CASSLDVAGNTGELFF. CDR3 nucleotide sequence: TGTGCCAGCAGCTTAGATGTGGCCGGGAACACCGGGGAGCTGTTTTTT.

This clonotype has more than one count but fewer than ten. The chain employs TRBV7-2 and TRBJ2-1; the D gene is possibly TRBD1 (5 bases). CDR1 and CDR2 from the germline V gene are SGHTA and FQGNSA. V dropped 4 bases and J dropped 4 bases, with 17 bases sitting between them. The CDR3 is 16 amino acids. The CDR3 sequence is CASSSPRVGQYNEQFF. Written as DNA, the CDR3 is TGTGCCAGCAGCTCCCCCCGGGTGGGGCAGTACAATGAGCAGTTCTTC.

The CDR3 loop reads CASSFTKRKGSPLHF. The CDR3 DNA is TGTGCCAGCAGTTTCACCAAACGAAAGGGTTCACCCCTCCACTTT. J is TRBJ1-6 and V is TRBV12-3 or TRBV12-4; D is uncertain. V lost 3 bases and J 9 bases, leaving 15 bases between the germline ends. The CDR3 has 15 residues.

The chain joins TRBV4-2 to TRBJ1-2, with TRBD1 matching 8 bases. The J segment lost 6 bases and the V segment lost 4 bases, leaving 7 bases of the junction unmatched. Germline CDR1 reads LGHNA; CDR2 reads YNFKEQ. This CDR3 spans 14 amino acids. The CDR3, as DNA: TGTGCCAGCAGCCCCGGACAGGGTCTTGATGGCTACACCTTC. Amino acids: CASSPGQGLDGYTF.